The present T cell receptor (beta chain) was sequenced within a study of T cell responses to AZD1222 COVID-19 vaccine. Study results and limitations: The donor cohort was predominantly white British with a female majority, and clonal diversity may have been underestimated.

The CDR3 has 12 residues. Using immunoSEQ multiplex PCR, the repertoire was profiled, and TCRdb retains in-frame clones only, with some absent. The sample includes tens of thousands of clones, approximately 80% of them seen just once. With respect to this clone: No antigen is known for it.

This specimen was peripheral blood, taken on day 0 of AZD1222 vaccination. This TCR derives from an adult in good health. The chain carries TRBV12-1 and TRBJ2-7; the D segment call TRBD2 is taken from the table without a DNA check. TRBV12-1 is assigned pseudogene status. The CDR3 DNA reads TGTGCCAGCAGCTTTGTTCTGTCGGAGCAGTACTTC. Its protein product is CASSFVLSEQYF.